A selection of T cell receptor beta chains follows, all from one sample in a study of blood T cells in healthy people across ages. TCRdb called the 5' RACE reads again in MiXCR, with one record for every CDR3 protein. The table includes about 1.4 million distinct CDR3 sequences, almost 60% detected once. Sequenced sample: blood. These receptors were obtained from a man aged 18 to 35 in good health. CDR3s include the opening cysteine and the closing phenylalanine or tryptophan. The D gene is left open where the match is weak. A clone size is listed for some rows: how often the clone was seen (once, few, many), or a class if it is expanded.

abundance: NA; v_gene: TRBV6-4; d_gene: NA; j_gene: TRBJ2-2; CDR3nt: TGTGCCAGCAGTGACTCCAGGGGCCCCACCGGGGAGCTGTTTTTT; CDR3aa: CASSDSRGPTGELFF
abundance: few; v_gene: TRBV6-5; d_gene: NA; j_gene: TRBJ2-3; CDR3nt: TGTGCCAGCAGCCTAGCAGGGTGGGGCACAGATACGCAGTATTTT; CDR3aa: CASSLAGWGTDTQYF
abundance: NA; v_gene: TRBV13; d_gene: NA; j_gene: TRBJ2-7; CDR3nt: TGTGCCAGCAGCTTAGTTGGGTCGGAAAACGAGCAGTACTTC; CDR3aa: CASSLVGSENEQYF
abundance: few; v_gene: TRBV4-1; d_gene: TRBD1; j_gene: TRBJ1-2; CDR3nt: TGCGCCAGCAGACAGACAGGGATCGGTGGCTACACCTTC; CDR3aa: CASRQTGIGGYTF
abundance: NA; v_gene: TRBV15; d_gene: NA; j_gene: TRBJ2-1; CDR3nt: TGTGCCACCAGCCGGAAGGGGGGGGGTAACAATGAGCAGTTCTTC; CDR3aa: CATSRKGGGNNEQFF
abundance: NA; v_gene: TRBV7-8; d_gene: TRBD2; j_gene: TRBJ2-3; CDR3nt: TGTGCCAGCAGCCCCTTTTTGCGGACTAGCGGCACAGATACGCAGTATTTT; CDR3aa: CASSPFLRTSGTDTQYF
abundance: NA; v_gene: TRBV2; d_gene: NA; j_gene: TRBJ1-1; CDR3nt: TGTGCCAGCAGGTTACTTGGCACAGGTATGAACACTGAAGCTTTCTTT; CDR3aa: CASRLLGTGMNTEAFF
abundance: few; v_gene: TRBV20-1; d_gene: NA; j_gene: TRBJ2-5; CDR3nt: TGCAGTGCTGGTGATCCGTTGGGGACCCAGTACTTC; CDR3aa: CSAGDPLGTQYF
abundance: NA; v_gene: TRBV6-5; d_gene: NA; j_gene: TRBJ2-5; CDR3nt: TGTGCCAGCAGCCGAGAAGTTGGGTTTGAGACCCAGTACTTC; CDR3aa: CASSREVGFETQYF
abundance: NA; v_gene: TRBV20-1; d_gene: TRBD1; j_gene: TRBJ2-2; CDR3nt: TGCAGTGCTAGTGTACAGGGGGGGAACACCGGGGAGCTGTTTTTT; CDR3aa: CSASVQGGNTGELFF